Each of the 22 T cell receptor beta chains below was sequenced from the same sample in a study of blood T cells in healthy people across ages. Together with a sample-barcoded 5' primer, a J-beta primer mix was included in a second PCR lasting about 6 to 12 cycles. MiXCR, applied by TCRdb to the 5' RACE reads, yields one record per CDR3 protein. The repertoire holds under 2 million distinct CDR3 sequences, with about 31% as singletons. The source material was blood. The receptors were gathered from a woman in her 30s in good health.

Notes on this clonotype: This may be a read error: a much more frequent sequence differs by one nucleotide. The chain joins TRBV6-2 or TRBV6-3 to TRBJ2-5, with D possibly matching TRBD1 (6 bases). Trimming removed 4 bases from V and 6 bases from J, with 12 bases in between. The CDR3 contains 13 residues. CDR1 and CDR2 (germline): MNHEY, SVGEGT. CDR3 DNA: TGTGCCAGCAGTTGGGGCAGGGGTAAGACCCAGTACTTC. Its protein is CASSWGRGKTQYF.

This clonotype was counted only a few times. The chain has TRBV25-1 and TRBJ2-3; 12 nucleotides match TRBD2. V shed 3 bases, J shed 2 bases, and the junction held 6 bases outside the gene matches. The germline gives CDR1 MGHDK, CDR2 SYGVNS. The CDR3 loop spans 17 amino acids. CDR3 sequence: CASSDRLAGDYTDTQYF. CDR3 DNA: TGTGCCAGCAGTGACCGACTAGCGGGGGACTACACAGATACGCAGTATTTT.

This clonotype was recorded at least ten times. The rearrangement uses TRBV20-1 and TRBJ2-5, with D possibly being TRBD1 or TRBD2 (5 bases each). This CDR3 contains 12 residues. The V end lost 6 bases, the J end lost 4 bases, and 12 bases lay between the germline ends. CDR1 and CDR2 from the germline V gene are DFQATT and SNEGSKA (reference sequence). The CDR3 loop is CSAQFGGETQYF. The CDR3 DNA reads TGCAGTGCCCAGTTTGGGGGAGAGACCCAGTACTTC.

A single count supports this clonotype. This chain joins TRBV6-5 and TRBJ2-4, with TRBD2 as a possible D gene (6 bases). The J call may be faulty, since TRBJ2-7 better matches the DNA end. Looked up from germline, CDR1 is MNHEY and CDR2 is SVGAGI. The CDR3 extends over 14 amino acids. This chain's CDR3 is CASRKGTGAYEQYF. CDR3 bases: TGTGCCAGCAGGAAGGGGACTGGGGCGTACGAGCAGTACTTC.

This clonotype was recorded at least ten times. The rearrangement joins TRBV20-1 to TRBJ2-7, with 9 positions matching TRBD2. Germline trimming cut 4 bases from V and 3 bases from J; bases unmatched to any gene: 4. The CDR3 has 13 amino acids. CDR1 and CDR2 (germline): DFQATT, SNEGSKA (reference sequence). The CDR3 sequence is CSATSSGNYEQYF. CDR3 nucleotide sequence: TGCAGTGCTACCTCTAGCGGGAACTACGAGCAGTACTTC.

A few counts support this clonotype. The CDR3 nucleotides read TGCAGCGTTCCTAGACTAGGGGCGCAGTATTTT. Protein sequence: CSVPRLGAQYF. The chain has TRBV29-1 and TRBJ2-3; D might be TRBD2 (6 bases). Germline assignment: CDR1 SQVTM and CDR2 ANQGSEA. V lost 5 bases and J 10 bases, leaving 13 bases between the germline ends. The CDR3 contains 11 residues.

In nucleotides, the CDR3 is TGTGCCAGCAGCCCCCTAGACGCTAACTATGGCTACACCTTC. Its protein product is CASSPLDANYGYTF. V gene TRBV9 combines with J gene TRBJ1-2; no firm D call. The CDR3 runs to 14 residues. The germline gives CDR1 SGDLS, CDR2 YYNGEE. V lost 4 bases and J 0 bases, leaving 10 bases between the germline ends.

This chain joins TRBV20-1 and TRBJ2-7, with D maybe TRBD2 (6 bases). V dropped 0 bases and J dropped 7 bases, with 10 bases sitting between them. The CDR3 consists of 12 residues. CDR1 and CDR2 from the germline V gene are DFQATT and SNEGSKA (reference sequence). The CDR3 region is CSARDLSGEQYF. The CDR3 DNA follows: TGCAGTGCTAGAGATCTCAGCGGGGAGCAGTACTTC.

The J gene is TRBJ2-7, the V gene TRBV18; D possibly corresponds to TRBD1 (5 bases). The V end lost 4 bases, the J end lost 0 bases, and 13 bases lay between the germline ends. The germline V gene encodes CDR1 KGHSH and CDR2 LQKENI. The CDR3 has 15 amino acids. The CDR3 coding sequence is TGTGCCAGCTCACAGGCAGGGCATAGCTCCTACGAGCAGTACTTC. Translating gives CASSQAGHSSYEQYF.

This clonotype was counted between two and nine times. The V call is TRBV20-1, the J call TRBJ1-5, with D perhaps matching TRBD1 (6 bases). The CDR3 totals 14 residues. CDR1 DFQATT and CDR2 SNEGSKA come from the germline V gene (reference sequence). Trimming took 6 bases from V and 2 from J, leaving 14 bases between them. In DNA form, the CDR3 reads TGCAGTGCCGGAGAGTACAGGGGCAATCAGCCCCAGCATTTT. It codes for CSAGEYRGNQPQHF.

With regard to this clonotype: This sequence may be a read error, since a much larger clone differs from it by one base. V is TRBV5-1 and J is TRBJ2-7, with 8 bases matching TRBD1. CDR3 length: 12 residues. V was pared by 1 base and J by 9 bases, with 3 bases of the junction left unmatched. Germline V gene lookup returns CDR1 SGHRS and CDR2 YFSETQ. CDR3: CASSLTQGGQYF. As DNA, the CDR3 is TGCGCCAGCAGCTTGACACAGGGGGGGCAGTACTTC.

In this sample, this clonotype turned up a few times. The V and J genes are TRBV6-6 and TRBJ2-2, with a tentative D call TRBD1 (6 bases). There are 17 residues in the CDR3. Germline V gives CDR1 MNHNY, CDR2 SVGAGI (reference sequence). V gave up 5 bases and J gave up 0 bases, with 16 bases separating them. The CDR3: CASSGDGTNANTGELFF. The CDR3 nucleotides are TGTGCCAGCAGTGGCGACGGGACAAATGCGAACACCGGGGAGCTGTTTTTT.

This clonotype has more than one count but fewer than ten. The rearrangement links TRBV6-2 or TRBV6-3 to TRBJ2-5, with 9 bases identical to TRBD2. There are 17 residues in the CDR3. The germline gives CDR1 MNHEY, CDR2 SVGEGT. Trimming at V came to 4 bases and at J to 4 bases, leaving 13 bases not matched to a gene. The DNA for the CDR3 is TGTGCCAGCAGTTTCTCCCCTTTTAGCGGGAGAGGAGAGACCCAGTACTTC. Translated: CASSFSPFSGRGETQYF.

V and J are TRBV5-1 and TRBJ1-1; D may be TRBD1 (5 bases). Trimming pared 6 bases from V and 2 bases from J, leaving 17 bases between. The CDR3 is 15 residues long. Germline-derived CDR1 and CDR2 are SGHRS and YFSETQ. Here the CDR3 DNA reads TGCGCCAGCACGGTACAGGCATCGGTAAACACTGAAGCTTTCTTT. Translating gives CASTVQASVNTEAFF.

The rearrangement links TRBV20-1 to TRBJ2-5, with 11 bases lining up with TRBD2. The CDR3 length is 17 residues. With 1 base clipped from V and 0 bases from J, the junction kept 7 bases outside the gene matches. CDR1 and CDR2 from the germline V gene are DFQATT and SNEGSKA (reference sequence). The CDR3 region is CSARGLAGGFYQETQYF. The CDR3 DNA sequence: TGCAGTGCTAGAGGGCTAGCGGGGGGATTTTACCAAGAGACCCAGTACTTC.

The V and J genes are TRBV27 and TRBJ2-3; TRBD2 matches at 11 bases. V trimming: 1 base; J trimming: 2 bases; junction bases outside the gene matches: 8. CDR3 length: 18 residues. Germline CDR1 MNHEY, CDR2 SMNVEV (reference sequence). CDR3 in DNA: TGTGCCAGCAGTTTATTGACTAGCGGGACGATTATCACAGATACGCAGTATTTT. As protein: CASSLLTSGTIITDTQYF.

In its sample, this clonotype was seen a few times. The V gene is TRBV10-1, the J gene TRBJ2-7, with 9 bases fitting TRBD1. The germline CDR1 and CDR2 sequences are WNHNN and SYGVQD (reference sequence). J was trimmed by 4 bases and V by 3 bases; bases with no gene match: 7. This CDR3 is built from 15 residues. The CDR3 loop reads CASSEFPGQGYEQYF. The CDR3 bases are TGCGCCAGCAGTGAATTCCCGGGACAGGGATACGAGCAGTACTTC.

This clonotype was observed a few times. The rearrangement links TRBV21-1 to TRBJ2-7. TRBV21-1 is reported as a pseudogene. The CDR3 length is 15 residues. The CDR3 nucleotides read TGTGCCAGGATCCAAACAGAGATAAGCTCCTACGAGCAGTACTTC. It encodes CARIQTEISSYEQYF.

The chain recombines TRBV7-3 with TRBJ2-4; D is possibly TRBD2 (6 bases). The DNA matches TRBJ2-7 better at its end, which makes the J call doubtful. Germline CDR1 is SGHTA and CDR2 is FQGTGA. The CDR3 runs to 15 residues. The CDR3 DNA reads as TGTGCCAGCAGCTTAAGGGCGGGGTTGCTCTACGAGCAGTACTTC. It yields the protein CASSLRAGLLYEQYF.

Details on this clonotype: Since no conserved phenylalanine or tryptophan closes the CDR3, a read error is the likely cause. No DNA is shown, since the ends of the CDR3 on it are uncertain; the CDR3 is the one TCRdb lists. The genes are TRBV29-1 and TRBJ1-2; the D call TRBD1 from the table was never checked on the DNA. Germline V gives CDR1 SQVTM, CDR2 ANQGSEA. The CDR3 is 12 residues long, ends included. The CDR3 sequence is CSGWDRAYGYTC.

This clonotype occurred a few times. V and J are TRBV4-1 and TRBJ1-1; possibly TRBD1 for D (6 bases). Germline V gene lookup returns CDR1 MGHRA and CDR2 YSYEKL. Trimming took off 6 bases at V and 4 bases at J, with 21 bases between the two ends. This CDR3 is 16 amino acids long. CDR3 nucleotides: TGCGCCAGCAGGCAAAGTGGGGCGGGGGCGGGCACTGAAGCTTTCTTT. Protein product: CASRQSGAGAGTEAFF.

This clonotype was picked up a small number of times. V is TRBV6-1 and J is TRBJ2-7; D perhaps matches TRBD1 (5 bases). Germline CDR1 MNHNS, CDR2 SASEGT. V was clipped by 10 bases and J by 2 bases, with 12 bases between them. The CDR3 contains 12 residues. The chain's CDR3 is CATARGPYEQYF. DNA for the CDR3: TGTGCCACAGCAAGGGGTCCCTACGAGCAGTACTTC.